Listed below are T cell receptor beta chains from one sample, sequenced in a study of T cells in Graves' hyperthyroidism and ophthalmopathy. TCRdb called the multiplex PCR reads again in MiXCR, with one record for every CDR3 protein. The data contain about 350,000 distinct CDR3 sequences, approximately 18% of them singletons. Sequencing input: blood. The receptors were gathered from a woman aged 30 to 39 with Graves' hyperthyroidism that later progressed to Graves' ophthalmopathy. CDR3s include the opening cysteine and the closing phenylalanine or tryptophan. A D gene is named only where the DNA matches it firmly. A row's size may be missing; if present it is once, few, many or a size class.

clone_size	j_call	d_call	v_call	cdr3_nt	cdr3_aa
many	TRBJ1-2	TRBD1	TRBV7-9	TGTGCCAGCAGCTTACTTACAGGGGGCTTAGACTACACCTTC	CASSLLTGGLDYTF
.	TRBJ1-4	.	TRBV28	TGTGCCAGCCGCCCAGCTGCAACTAATGAAAAACTGTTTTTT	CASRPAATNEKLFF
many	TRBJ1-1	.	TRBV20-1	TGCAGTGCTAGAGATCTTTCGGCAGGGAACACTGAAGCTTTCTTT	CSARDLSAGNTEAFF
many	TRBJ1-1	.	TRBV29-1	TGCAGCGTACGGGGCCGGGAGGACACTGAAGCTTTCTTT	CSVRGREDTEAFF
.	TRBJ2-5	.	TRBV28	TGTGCCAGCAGTTCCCCCGGACTAACTTCCGAGACCCAGTACTTC	CASSSPGLTSETQYF
many	TRBJ2-3	.	TRBV18	TGTGCCAGCTCCATCCCTTTCAGGGGCACAGATACGCAGTATTTT	CASSIPFRGTDTQYF
.	TRBJ1-3	.	TRBV7-2	TGTGCCAGCAGCTTAGGGAGGGACCCCTTTGGAAACACCATATATTTT	CASSLGRDPFGNTIYF
many	TRBJ1-2	.	TRBV28	TGTGCCAGCAGTCTCCCCGGGGGGGCCAGTGACTATGGCTACACCTTC	CASSLPGGASDYGYTF
many	TRBJ2-5	TRBD2	TRBV7-9	TGTGCCAGCAGCTCATTAGCGGGAGAAGGGCGCGGTGAGACCCAGTACTTC	CASSSLAGEGRGETQYF
few	TRBJ1-2	TRBD1	TRBV6-1	TGTGCCAGCAGTGAAGTTACAGGGGACTATGGCTACACCTTC	CASSEVTGDYGYTF
.	TRBJ1-4	.	TRBV6-1	TGTGCCAGCAGTGAAGACGGGGCGCTCACTAATGAAAAACTGTTTTTT	CASSEDGALTNEKLFF
many	TRBJ2-3	TRBD2	TRBV5-1	TGCGCCAGCTTCAGAGCGGGAGCAGACGGCACAGATACGCAGTATTTT	CASFRAGADGTDTQYF
many	TRBJ1-1	.	TRBV19	TGTGCCAGTACGGAAACCAACGTACAGGGTATAAACACTGAAGCTTTCTTT	CASTETNVQGINTEAFF
few	TRBJ2-5	.	TRBV25-1	TGTGCCAGCAGTGAGCCGGGGCAGGGAGAGACCCAGTACTTC	CASSEPGQGETQYF
.	TRBJ2-7	.	TRBV7-2	TGTGCCAGCAGCTTCCAGGGAGGTCTCTACGAGCAGTACTTC	CASSFQGGLYEQYF
.	TRBJ1-1	.	TRBV11-2	TGTGCCAGCAGCACCTCCTACACTGAAGCTTTCTTT	CASSTSYTEAFF
many	TRBJ2-1	TRBD2	TRBV11-3	TGTGCCAGCAGCTTAAGAGGCACAGGGACTAGCGGGAGTAATGAGCAGTTCTTC	CASSLRGTGTSGSNEQFF
many	TRBJ2-3	TRBD1	TRBV12-3/TRBV12-4	TGTGCCAGCAGTTTGGGGACAGGGGGTGCAGATACGCGATATTTT	CASSLGTGGADTRYF
many	TRBJ1-4	TRBD1	TRBV7-9	TGTGCCAGCACCCAAGGAGGGGGCACAGAAAAACTGTTTTTT	CASTQGGGTEKLFF
many	TRBJ1-1	.	TRBV19	TGTGCCAGTAGTATAGATGCCGGGACCAGCACTGAAGCTTTCTTT	CASSIDAGTSTEAFF
many	TRBJ1-5	.	TRBV2	TGTGCCAGCAGTGAAGCGTCCGGTGGTAGCAATCAGCCCCAGCATTTT	CASSEASGGSNQPQHF
many	TRBJ2-7	TRBD1	TRBV20-1	TGCAGTGCTATAGGACAGGTGTTCTACGAGCAGTACTTC	CSAIGQVFYEQYF
few	TRBJ2-1	.	TRBV3-1	TGTGCCAGCAGCCATGTAGGCGGGTCTTCCTGGGAAAATGAGCAGTTCTTC	CASSHVGGSSWENEQFF
many	TRBJ2-2	.	TRBV4-1	TGCGCCAGCAGCCAAAAGACCGGGATCTACACCGGGGAGCTGTTTTTT	CASSQKTGIYTGELFF